This T cell receptor (beta chain) was profiled in a study of beta chain features in type 1 diabetes. Study in general: The patient and healthy donor groups were comparable for age, gender and cell yields.

The investigators reverse transcribed all of the isolated RNA, so they sequenced expressed TCRB transcripts. Produced via immunoSEQ multiplex PCR; TCRdb's table is partial and in-frame only. Here the sample spans 240,000 or so clones, 27% being singletons. V was cut by 6 bases and J by 3 bases, with 16 bases left in between. CDR1 and CDR2 from the germline V gene are SGHDT and YYEEEE. The CDR3 extends over 14 amino acids. The study's findings and limits: High-TCR-expressing cells could be over-represented by cDNA sequencing.

A few counts support this clone. Its cognate antigen is unknown. The genes are TRBV5-6 and TRBJ2-7; the D gene is possibly TRBD2 (6 bases). This clonotype was sampled from a man aged 30-40 years in good health. Sequencing input: central memory CD4+ T cells from blood. The CDR3 DNA reads TGTGCCAGCATCCGGCGGGACGGAAACTACGAGCAGTACTTC. Protein product: CASIRRDGNYEQYF.